The 10 T cell receptor beta chains given below trace back to one sample, sequenced in a study of T cell responses to AZD1222 COVID-19 vaccine. Assay used: immunoSEQ multiplex PCR; TCRdb lists only in-frame clones, some missing. The sample has some 96,000 clones; roughly 83% are singletons. Here the sequenced sample was peripheral blood, taken 28 days after the second AZD1222 dose. The origin of the receptors is an adult who received the AZD1222 COVID-19 vaccine.

CDR3 DNA sequence: TGTGCCAGCAGGCGTTACAGGGGGTCCTACGAGCAGTACTTC. Its protein product is CASRRYRGSYEQYF. The chain employs TRBV5-6 and TRBJ2-7; TRBD1 agrees at 8 bases. The germline V gene has CDR1 SGHDT and CDR2 YYEEEE. J was trimmed by 1 base and V by 5 bases; bases with no gene match: 5. CDR3 size: 14 residues.

The CDR3 region is CASSYLQTRETEAFF. In DNA, the CDR3 is TGTGCCAGCAGTTACTTACAGACCCGGGAAACTGAAGCTTTCTTT. The chain is built from TRBV6-5 and TRBJ1-1; D gene unclear. Germline values: CDR1 MNHEY, CDR2 SVGAGI. V dropped 1 base and J dropped 5 bases, with 14 bases sitting between them. The CDR3 is 15 amino acids.

J is TRBJ2-1 and V is TRBV6-5, with 9 bases matching TRBD1. Per germline, CDR1 MNHEY and CDR2 SVGAGI. CDR3 length: 14 amino acids. The V segment lost 7 bases and the J segment 7 bases; nucleotides outside the gene matches: 8. CDR3 bases: TGTGCCAGCACCCCACGGACAGGGGAGAATGAGCAGTTCTTC. Amino acid sequence: CASTPRTGENEQFF.

This chain links TRBV23-1 with TRBJ1-1; D is unclear. TRBV23-1 qualifies as an ORF whose function is uncertain. V dropped 4 bases and J dropped 1 base, with 28 bases sitting between them. The CDR3 is 20 amino acids. The CDR3 loop is CASSRTLEFYQTFGNTEAFF. DNA of the CDR3: TGCGCCAGCAGTCGAACGCTCGAATTTTATCAGACCTTTGGGAACACTGAAGCTTTCTTT.

This clone was observed a few times. The V call is TRBV4-1, the J call TRBJ1-2; D not resolved. Deletions cut 0 bases from V and 2 bases from J, with 7 bases between. This CDR3 has 14 amino acids. CDR1 and CDR2 (germline): MGHRA, YSYEKL. In DNA, the CDR3 is TGCGCCAGCAGCCAAGATCCTGTCAACTATGGCTACACCTTC. This sequence encodes CASSQDPVNYGYTF.

This clone was detected a few times. The V and J genes are TRBV10-3 and TRBJ1-2; D gene ambiguous. V lost 3 bases to trimming and J lost 6 bases, with 11 bases between them. This CDR3 region has 13 residues. In germline, CDR1 is ENHRY, CDR2 SYGVKD. CDR3 coding DNA: TGTGCCATCAGTGATCGTTTGGCGGATGGCTACACCTTC. It specifies CAISDRLADGYTF.

The count of this clone is one. The V call is TRBV6-6, the J call TRBJ1-5; TRBD1 matches 8 bases. V shed 6 bases, J shed 5 bases, and the junction held 3 bases outside the gene matches. Germline-derived CDR1 and CDR2 are MNHNY and SVGAGI (reference sequence). CDR3 length equals 13 residues. The CDR3 region is CASSTGGYQPQHF. The CDR3 bases are TGTGCCAGCAGCACAGGGGGATATCAGCCCCAGCATTTT.

The chain links TRBV5-4 to TRBJ1-4; 10 bases map to TRBD1. Germline loops: CDR1 SGHNT, CDR2 YYREEE (reference sequence). CDR3 length: 16 amino acids. J was trimmed by 4 bases and V by 4 bases; bases with no gene match: 7. The CDR3 protein is CASSPGQGGYNEKLFF. CDR3 DNA sequence: TGTGCCAGCAGCCCCGGACAGGGGGGGTATAATGAAAAACTGTTTTTT.

This clone was counted between two and nine times. The chain employs TRBV6-1 and TRBJ1-2; D perhaps matches TRBD1 (5 bases). Per the germline V gene, CDR1 is MNHNS and CDR2 is SASEGT. Trimming took 4 bases from V and 2 from J, leaving 17 bases between them. This CDR3 is built from 16 residues. In DNA, the CDR3 is TGTGCCAGCAGTGGACCACCCGGGGGTGAAAACTATGGCTACACCTTC. Protein: CASSGPPGGENYGYTF.

For the CDR3, the DNA is TGTGCCAGTATTCAAAGGACAGGGGGCGAAGAGACCCAGTACTTC. Amino acid sequence: CASIQRTGGEETQYF. This rearrangement joins TRBV19 to TRBJ2-5; TRBD1 aligns across 11 bases. V lost 7 bases, J lost 3 bases, and 7 bases stayed unmatched. CDR3 length equals 15 residues. Germline CDR1 and CDR2: LNHDA and SQIVND (reference sequence).